Each of the 27 T cell receptor beta chains below was sequenced from the same sample in a study of T cells in women clearing cervical HPV infection. Method: immunoSEQ multiplex PCR; TCRdb's copy keeps in-frame clones and lacks some. This sample carries about 31,000 clones, with roughly 8.4% going to the ten biggest clones. Input material: blood buffy coat. The receptors come from a woman aged 18 to 75 with a cervical HPV16 infection that either progressed to CIN3+ or cleared (not recorded which).

To note about this clone: The read gets to within 3 residues of the CDR3 end, and the germline J gene fills in the rest. The gene calls are TRBV7-6 and TRBJ2-5; the D gene is possibly TRBD2 (5 bases). The length of the CDR3 is 15 residues. The V gene lost 5 bases and the J gene lost 5 bases, with 18 bases spanning the gap. CDR1 SGHVS and CDR2 FNYEAQ come from the germline V gene. The part of the CDR3 DNA that was read is TGTGCCAGCAGCCAGGCGGGCGGGCGCCGTGAGACC. The encoded protein is CASSQAGGRRET. The CDR3, in full, reads CASSQAGGRRETQYF. The whole variable domain, filled in from reference TRBV7-6 and TRBJ2-5, reads GAGVSQSPRYKVTKRGQDVALRCDPISGHVSLYWYRQALGQGPEFLTYFNYEAQQDKSGLPNDRFSAERPEGSISTLTIQRTEQRDSAMYRCASSQAGGRRETQYFGPGTRLLVL.

Comment on this clone: The CDR3 end lies 3 residues beyond the end of the read and is filled in from the germline J gene. The rearrangement joins TRBV7-6 to TRBJ1-2; no firm D call. The CDR3 contains 12 residues. Germline CDR1 SGHVS, CDR2 FNYEAQ. The chain's CDR3 is CASSLRTDTYTF. The part of the CDR3 DNA that was read is TGTGCCAGCAGCCTGCGCACAGATACC.

Regarding this clone: The CDR3 extends 3 residues past the end of the read, so its final part is completed from the germline J gene. The V and J genes are TRBV4-1 and TRBJ1-1; 11 bases fit TRBD1. CDR3 length: 15 residues. CDR1 is MGHRA, CDR2 YSYEKL, per germline. The V and J ends lost 0 bases and 5 bases, in that order; junction bases with no gene match: 2. Partial CDR3 DNA: TGCGCCAGCAGCCAAGATGGACAGGGGGCGACTGAA. Protein sequence: CASSQDGQGATE. The whole CDR3 reads CASSQDGQGATEAFF.

In the case of this clone: The observed sequence ends 3 residues before the CDR3 terminus, with the missing tail filled in from the germline J gene. V usage is TRBV20-1 and J usage is TRBJ1-1; tentative D call: TRBD1 (6 bases). This CDR3 has 14 residues. Trimming pared 6 bases from V and 1 base from J, leaving 15 bases between. In germline, CDR1 is DFQATT, CDR2 SNEGSKA (reference sequence). CDR3 amino acids: CSANTMDRNTEAFF. CDR3 bases read: TGCAGTGCAAATACAATGGACAGGAACACTGAA.

As for this clone: With the read ending 3 residues before the CDR3 end, the germline J gene is used to fill in that end. The chain couples TRBV18 to TRBJ1-4; the D gene is possibly TRBD1 (6 bases). Looked up from germline, CDR1 is KGHSH and CDR2 is LQKENI. The CDR3 totals 14 residues. V dropped 6 bases and J dropped 4 bases, with 12 bases sitting between them. Here the CDR3 reads CASSQGQSNEKLFF. The covered CDR3 bases are TGTGCCAGCTCCCAAGGACAGAGTAATGAAAAA.

For this clone: The CDR3 is cut off 3 residues early in the read; its end comes from the germline J gene. The chain uses TRBV20-1 and TRBJ1-6; 11 bases fit TRBD1. The junction had 14 bases not matched to a gene; V was cut back by 6 bases and J by 10 bases. CDR1 and CDR2 from the germline V gene are DFQATT and SNEGSKA (reference sequence). CDR3 length: 16 amino acids. The CDR3 loop reads CSAKGDRGTGKSPLHF. The covered CDR3 bases are TGCAGTGCGAAAGGGGACAGGGGGACCGGAAAATCACCC.

A word on this clone: The read stops 3 residues short of the end of the CDR3; the missing end is completed from the germline J gene. The V call is TRBV7-2, the J call TRBJ1-2; TRBD1 matches at 10 bases. J was trimmed by 6 bases and V by 6 bases; bases with no gene match: 7. Germline CDR1 SGHTA, CDR2 FQGNSA. This CDR3 has 14 amino acids. The CDR3 DNA, read in part, is TGTGCCAGCAGAAGGGGACAGGGGAAACATGGC. Translating it yields CASRRGQGKHG. The whole CDR3 protein reads CASRRGQGKHGYTF.

On this clone itself: The read terminates 3 residues ahead of where the CDR3 ends, so the germline J gene completes it. The chain uses TRBV2 and TRBJ2-1; D is possibly TRBD1 (6 bases). V was clipped by 5 bases and J by 3 bases, with 14 bases between them. The CDR3 contains 15 residues. Germline loops: CDR1 SNHLY, CDR2 FYNNEI. The CDR3 loop is CASSMQGSSYNEQFF. CDR3 DNA (partial): TGTGCCAGCAGTATGCAGGGGAGTAGCTACAATGAG.

Turning to this clone: The read terminates 3 residues before the CDR3 end, so the remaining end is supplied by the germline J gene. This sequence joins TRBV29-1 and TRBJ1-2; D is possibly TRBD1 (6 bases). Germline V lookup: CDR1 SQVTM, CDR2 ANQGSEA. Trimming pared 3 bases from V and 3 bases from J, leaving 14 bases between. The CDR3 loop spans 14 amino acids. The CDR3 region is CSVEGQGLYYGYTF. CDR3 DNA, as far as it was read: TGCAGCGTTGAGGGGCAGGGGTTATACTATGGC. Using reference TRBV29-1 and TRBJ1-2 for the parts outside the CDR3, the full variable domain is SAVISQKPSRDICQRGTSLTIQCQVDSQVTMMFWYRQQPGQSLTLIATANQGSEATYESGFVIDKFPISRPNLTFSTLTVSNMSPEDSSIYLCSVEGQGLYYGYTFGSGTRLTVV.

Notes on this clone: The read finishes 3 residues shy of the CDR3 end, and the germline J gene is used to complete it. The V call is TRBV10-3, the J call TRBJ2-2; 12 bases agree with TRBD2. Trimming removed 8 bases from V and 7 bases from J; junction bases left unmatched: 5. Germline V gives CDR1 ENHRY, CDR2 SYGVKD. This CDR3 comprises 14 residues. The CDR3 is CAIRTSGTDGELFF. CDR3 bases read: TGTGCCATCCGGACTAGCGGGACCGACGGGGAG.

In regard to this clone: The read ends 3 residues early relative to the CDR3; the germline J gene fills the gap. The chain links TRBV7-7 to TRBJ2-3; the D gene is possibly TRBD1 (5 bases). Between the trimmed V and J ends, which lost 1 base and 2 bases, there was a span of 10 bases. This CDR3 is 15 amino acids long. The germline CDR1 and CDR2 sequences are SSHAT and FNYEAQ (reference sequence). The CDR3 region is CASSLGAGNTDTQYF. The part of the CDR3 DNA that was read is TGTGCCAGCAGCTTAGGGGCAGGGAACACAGATACG.

About this clone: The DNA ends 3 residues before the CDR3 does, and the rest of the CDR3 is filled in from the germline J gene. The gene calls are TRBV19 and TRBJ2-3; TRBD2 matches at 9 bases. This CDR3 contains 17 residues. In germline, CDR1 is LNHDA, CDR2 SQIVND (reference sequence). Unmatched junction bases numbered 8, after V lost 0 bases and J lost 4 bases. The chain's CDR3 is CASSIDIPSGVPDTQYF. The DNA read from the CDR3 is TGTGCCAGTAGTATAGATATCCCTAGCGGGGTCCCAGATACG.

As regards this clone: From the germline J gene comes the end of the CDR3, since the read stops 3 residues before it. This chain connects TRBV10-3 to TRBJ1-1, with 9 positions matching TRBD1. Germline lookup yields CDR1 ENHRY and CDR2 SYGVKD. The CDR3 length is 15 residues. Trimming removed 4 bases from V and 1 base from J; junction bases left unmatched: 4. The sequenced part of the CDR3 DNA is TGTGCCATCAGTGCATTACAGGGGGCGAACACTGAA. Protein product: CAISALQGANTE. The entire CDR3 protein reads CAISALQGANTEAFF.

Comments on this clone: The CDR3 end is not reached by the read, which stops 3 residues before it; the germline J gene fills it in. The chain recombines TRBV4-2 with TRBJ2-4; TRBD1 matches at 9 bases. With V trimmed by 3 bases and J by 0 bases, 6 bases remained unmatched. Germline CDR1 and CDR2: LGHNA and YNFKEQ. This CDR3 spans 17 amino acids. CDR3 bases read: TGTGCCAGCAGCCAGGAGACAGGGGGTGAAGCCAAAAACATT. Its translation is CASSQETGGEAKNI. In full, the CDR3 reads CASSQETGGEAKNIQYF.

The CDR3 loop reads CASSHPDRSYNEQFF. Partial CDR3 DNA: TGCGCCAGCAGTCATCCCGACAGGTCCTACAATGAG. The rearrangement uses TRBV23-1 and TRBJ2-1; D possibly corresponds to TRBD1 (6 bases). The read is 3 residues too short to cover the CDR3 end, so that end is filled in from the germline J gene. Being an ORF, TRBV23-1 has a function that is uncertain. V was pared by 3 bases and J by 1 base, with 10 bases between. CDR3 length: 15 amino acids.

Concerning this clone itself: With the read ending 3 residues before the CDR3 end, the germline J gene is used to fill in that end. The rearrangement joins TRBV29-1 to TRBJ1-2; no clear D gene. This CDR3 region has 13 residues. Germline assignment: CDR1 SQVTM and CDR2 ANQGSEA. The CDR3 loop reads CSVTSGFQETYTF. CDR3 DNA, as far as it was read: TGCAGCGTGACTAGCGGGTTCCAAGAGACC.

Regarding this clone: The junction and the germline gene differ at one end; a read error may be behind it. The read ends 3 residues before the CDR3 terminus; that terminus is restored from the germline J gene. Other DNA variants within this sample encode the same CDR3. The chain combines TRBV5-4 with TRBJ2-2; TRBD2 matches 11 bases. Germline-derived CDR1 and CDR2 are SGHNT and YYREEE (reference sequence). The CDR3 extends over 16 amino acids. The DNA read from the CDR3 is TGTGCCAGCAGTAAGGGACTAGCGGCGAACACTGGGGAG. It codes for CASSKGLAANTGE. In full, the CDR3 is CASSKGLAANTGELFF.

As for this clone: The read falls 3 residues short of the CDR3 end, and the missing part is taken from the germline J gene. This chain connects TRBV7-9 to TRBJ1-5; no clear D gene. Germline V gene lookup returns CDR1 SEHNR and CDR2 FQNEAQ (reference sequence). The CDR3 loop spans 12 amino acids. The DNA read from the CDR3 is TGTGCCAGCAGCTTAGAACATCCACCC. Translated, it gives CASSLEHPP. The entire CDR3 sequence reads CASSLEHPPQHF.

Worth noting for this clone: The read stops 3 residues short of the end of the CDR3; the missing end is completed from the germline J gene. V usage is TRBV30 and J usage is TRBJ2-7; maybe TRBD2 (6 bases). Trimming left V 5 bases short and J 3 bases short, with 11 bases between. CDR3 size: 12 residues. The germline V gene encodes CDR1 GTSNPN and CDR2 SVGIG (reference sequence). CDR3 bases read: TGTGCCTGGGGGGGGACCAACTACGAG. Its translation is CAWGGTNYE. The whole CDR3 reads CAWGGTNYEQYF. Complete variable domain (other parts from reference TRBV30 and TRBJ2-7): SQTIHQWPATLVQPVGSPLSLECTVEGTSNPNLYWYRQAAGRGLQLLFYSVGIGQISSEVPQNLSASRPQDRQFILSSKKLLLSDSGFYLCAWGGTNYEQYFGPGTRLTVT.

Details on this clone: Sequencing ends 3 residues short of the CDR3 end; the germline J gene provides the rest. The chain recombines TRBV27 with TRBJ2-4; D perhaps matches TRBD2 (5 bases). The germline gives CDR1 MNHEY, CDR2 SMNVEV (reference sequence). V lost 5 bases, J lost 0 bases, and 20 bases lay in between. This CDR3 has 18 amino acids. CDR3 sequence reads: CASSPRGVSGLAKNIQYF. CDR3 DNA, as far as it was read: TGTGCCAGCAGTCCCCGCGGAGTGAGCGGACTAGCCAAAAACATT.

For this clone: The read is 3 residues too short to cover the CDR3 end, so that end is filled in from the germline J gene. V gene TRBV7-2 combines with J gene TRBJ2-3; no clear D. Germline loops: CDR1 SGHTA, CDR2 FQGNSA. Trimming shortened V by 5 bases and J by 6 bases, and 9 bases separated the two germline ends. The CDR3 sequence is 12 residues long. The CDR3 sequence is CASSPLMDTQYF. The covered CDR3 bases are TGTGCCAGCAGCCCGCTAATGGATACG.

The CDR3 is CASSWGGSEAFF. CDR3 bases read: TGTGCCAGCAGCTGGGGGGGGTCCGAA. The chain has TRBV5-6 and TRBJ1-1; weak D call: TRBD1 (5 bases). The read ends 3 residues early relative to the CDR3; the germline J gene fills the gap. The CDR3 totals 12 residues. CDR1 SGHDT and CDR2 YYEEEE come from the germline V gene.

On this clone itself: The read terminates 3 residues ahead of where the CDR3 ends, so the germline J gene completes it. The chain has TRBV19 and TRBJ1-2; 7 bases agree with TRBD1. V was clipped by 7 bases and J by 3 bases; unmatched bases: 17. The CDR3 has 17 amino acids. The germline V gene encodes CDR1 LNHDA and CDR2 SQIVND (reference sequence). The CDR3 DNA, read in part, is TGTGCCAGTAAACCGGGGAGGCAGGGGGGTAACTACTATGGC. Its translation is CASKPGRQGGNYYG. The CDR3 in full is CASKPGRQGGNYYGYTF. Based on the CDR3 plus reference TRBV19 and TRBJ1-2, the full variable domain is DGGITQSPKYLFRKEGQNVTLSCEQNLNHDAMYWYRQDPGQGLRLIYYSQIVNDFQKGDIAEGYSVSREKKESFPLTVTSAQKNPTAFYLCASKPGRQGGNYYGYTFGSGTRLTVV.

On this clone itself: The read halts 3 residues ahead of the CDR3 end, with the missing end drawn from the germline J gene. The V and J genes are TRBV19 and TRBJ2-6; TRBD2 matches 7 bases. This CDR3 has 16 residues. Germline values: CDR1 LNHDA, CDR2 SQIVND (reference sequence). The ends lost 6 bases at V and 1 base at J; junction bases unmatched: 6. The sequenced part of the CDR3 DNA is TGTGCCAGTAGCATGGGACTACAGTCTGGGGCCAACGTC. It yields the protein CASSMGLQSGANV. The whole CDR3 reads CASSMGLQSGANVLTF.

For this clone: Sequencing ends 3 residues short of the CDR3 end; the germline J gene provides the rest. The chain uses TRBV10-3 and TRBJ2-1; 13 nucleotides match TRBD2. Trimming took 6 bases from V and 6 from J; bases not matched to a gene: 5. The CDR3 extends over 15 amino acids. Germline V gene sequence: CDR1 ENHRY, CDR2 SYGVKD. Incomplete CDR3 DNA: TGTGCCATCAGCGGGACTAGCGGGGTTACCAATGAG. Translating it yields CAISGTSGVTNE. From start to end, the CDR3 is CAISGTSGVTNEQFF.

Details on this clone: The sequenced fragment ends 3 residues before the CDR3 boundary, so the rest is inferred from the germline J gene. The chain couples TRBV2 to TRBJ1-1; the D gene is possibly TRBD1 (6 bases). CDR3 length: 16 residues. The V and J ends lost 5 bases and 1 base respectively, with 17 bases between them. Per germline, CDR1 SNHLY and CDR2 FYNNEI. The CDR3 sequence is CASSNNRVRGNTEAFF. CDR3 DNA (partial): TGTGCCAGCAGTAACAACAGGGTCCGGGGGAACACTGAA.

About this clone itself: The CDR3 is cut off 3 residues early in the read; its end comes from the germline J gene. The genes are TRBV18 and TRBJ1-2; D not certain. This CDR3 contains 12 residues. Germline V CDR1 and CDR2: KGHSH, LQKENI. The CDR3 protein is CASSPSSYDYTF. Partial CDR3 DNA: TGTGCCAGCTCCCCAAGTAGTTACGAC.